This T cell receptor (beta chain) was documented in a study of naive and memory T cell subsets. Study-level findings and limits: The RNA method is potentially sensitive to activation and differentiation changes.

This clonotype has a count of ten or more. Its antigen is not known. Germline CDR1 is SGHRS and CDR2 is YFSETQ. CDR3 length equals 15 residues. V was cut by 3 bases and J by 4 bases, with 16 bases left in between. Alpha and beta constant region primers primed reverse transcription for blood and skin samples. The SP2 primer and nested alpha and beta constant region primers amplified ligated cDNA in four rounds. TCRdb re-analysed the 5' RACE reads in MiXCR, keeping a single row per CDR3 protein. The sample has about 26,000 distinct CDR3 sequences, approximately 20% seen once. Whole-blood samples were 2 to 3 ml of peripheral blood from healthy adult volunteers. A UMI-containing oligonucleotide was joined by 3' ligation to the TCR cDNA template.

The chain has TRBV5-1 and TRBJ1-2; D uncertain. The clonotype comes from a female donor in good health. CDR3 nucleotide sequence: TGCGCCAGCAGCTCCGGAGGTGGACGGAGCTATGGCTACACCTTC. Amino acids: CASSSGGGRSYGYTF. The variable domain in full, completed from reference TRBV5-1 and TRBJ1-2, reads KAGVTQTPRYLIKTRGQQVTLSCSPISGHRSVSWYQQTPGQGLQFLFEYFSETQRNKGNFPGRFSGRQFSNSRSEMNVSTLELGDSALYLCASSSGGGRSYGYTFGSGTRLTVV.